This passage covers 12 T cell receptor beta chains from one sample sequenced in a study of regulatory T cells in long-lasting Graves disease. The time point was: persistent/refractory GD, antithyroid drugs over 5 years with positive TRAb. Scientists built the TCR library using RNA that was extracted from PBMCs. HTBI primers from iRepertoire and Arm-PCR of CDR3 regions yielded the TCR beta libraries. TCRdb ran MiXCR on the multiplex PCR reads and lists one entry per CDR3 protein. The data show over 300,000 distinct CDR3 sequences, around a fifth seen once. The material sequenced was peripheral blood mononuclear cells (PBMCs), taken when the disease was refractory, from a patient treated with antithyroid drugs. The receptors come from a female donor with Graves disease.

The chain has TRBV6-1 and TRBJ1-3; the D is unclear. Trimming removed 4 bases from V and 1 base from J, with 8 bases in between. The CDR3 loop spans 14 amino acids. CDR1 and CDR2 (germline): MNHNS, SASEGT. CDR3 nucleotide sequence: TGTGCCAGCAGTGCCTCCGCATCTGGAAACACCATATATTTT. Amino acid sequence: CASSASASGNTIYF.

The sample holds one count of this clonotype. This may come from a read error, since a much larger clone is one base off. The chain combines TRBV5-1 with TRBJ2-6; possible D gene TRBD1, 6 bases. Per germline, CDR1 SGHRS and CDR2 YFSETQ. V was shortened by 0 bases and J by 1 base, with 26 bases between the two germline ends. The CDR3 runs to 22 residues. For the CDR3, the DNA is TGCGCCAGCAGCTTGGTCGCACTTCAACAGGGTGAAGCTAGTTCTGGGGCCAACGTCCTGACTTTC. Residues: CASSLVALQQGEASSGANVLTF. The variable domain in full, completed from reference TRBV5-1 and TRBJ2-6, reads KAGVTQTPRYLIKTRGQQVTLSCSPISGHRSVSWYQQTPGQGLQFLFEYFSETQRNKGNFPGRFSGRQFSNSRSEMNVSTLELGDSALYLCASSLVALQQGEASSGANVLTFGAGSRLTVL.

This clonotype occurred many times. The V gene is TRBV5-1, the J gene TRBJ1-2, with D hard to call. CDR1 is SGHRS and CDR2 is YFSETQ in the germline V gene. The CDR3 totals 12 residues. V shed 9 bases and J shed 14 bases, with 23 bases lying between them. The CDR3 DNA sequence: TGCGCCATCCTTCTAACCGATCATTCGGGGACCTTC. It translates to CAILLTDHSGTF.

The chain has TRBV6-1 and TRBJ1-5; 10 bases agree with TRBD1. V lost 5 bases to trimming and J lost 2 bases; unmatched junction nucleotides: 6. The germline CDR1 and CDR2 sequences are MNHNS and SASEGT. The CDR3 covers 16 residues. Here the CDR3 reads CASSPTGGSGNQPQHF. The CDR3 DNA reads TGTGCCAGCAGTCCGACAGGGGGCTCGGGCAATCAGCCCCAGCATTTT.

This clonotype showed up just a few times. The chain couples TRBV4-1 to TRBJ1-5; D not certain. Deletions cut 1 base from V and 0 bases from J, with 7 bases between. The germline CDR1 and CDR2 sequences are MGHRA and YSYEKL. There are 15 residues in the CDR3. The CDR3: CASSQVIGSNQPQHF. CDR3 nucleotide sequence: TGCGCCAGCAGCCAAGTAATCGGTAGCAATCAGCCCCAGCATTTT.

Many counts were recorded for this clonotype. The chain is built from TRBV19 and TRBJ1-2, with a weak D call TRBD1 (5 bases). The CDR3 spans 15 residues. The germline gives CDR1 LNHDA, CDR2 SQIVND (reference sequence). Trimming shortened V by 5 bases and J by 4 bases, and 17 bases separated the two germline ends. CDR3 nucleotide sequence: TGTGCCAGTAGTCCCTCAGGGTCGGCGGGCTATGGCTACACCTTC. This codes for CASSPSGSAGYGYTF.

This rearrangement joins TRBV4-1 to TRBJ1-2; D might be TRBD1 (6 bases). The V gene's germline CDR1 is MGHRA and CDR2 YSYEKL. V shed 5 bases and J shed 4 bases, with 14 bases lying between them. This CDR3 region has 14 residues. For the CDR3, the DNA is TGCGCCAGCAGCGATTTGGGGGGCCGCTATGGCTACACCTTC. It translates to CASSDLGGRYGYTF.

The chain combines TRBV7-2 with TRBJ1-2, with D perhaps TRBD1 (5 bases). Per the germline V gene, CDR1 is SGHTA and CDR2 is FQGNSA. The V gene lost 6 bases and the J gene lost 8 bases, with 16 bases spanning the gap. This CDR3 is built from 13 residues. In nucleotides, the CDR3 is TGTGCCAGCAGTCCGGGACCCCGACGGGGCTACACCTTC. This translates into CASSPGPRRGYTF.

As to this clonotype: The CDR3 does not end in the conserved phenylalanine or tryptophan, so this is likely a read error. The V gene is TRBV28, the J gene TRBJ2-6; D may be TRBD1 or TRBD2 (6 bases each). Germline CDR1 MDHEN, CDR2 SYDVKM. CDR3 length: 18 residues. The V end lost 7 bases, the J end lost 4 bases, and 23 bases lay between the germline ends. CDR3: CASISGDTVSLGANVLTL. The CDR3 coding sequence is TGTGCCAGCATTTCGGGGGACACGGTGTCTCTGGGGGCCAACGTCCTGACTCTC.

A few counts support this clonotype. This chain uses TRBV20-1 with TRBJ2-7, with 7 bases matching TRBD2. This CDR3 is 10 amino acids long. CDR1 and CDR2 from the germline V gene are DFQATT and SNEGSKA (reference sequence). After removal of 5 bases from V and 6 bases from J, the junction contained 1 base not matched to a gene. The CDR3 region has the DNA TGCAGTGCTGGGGGGGGCGAGCAGTACTTC. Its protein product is CSAGGGEQYF.

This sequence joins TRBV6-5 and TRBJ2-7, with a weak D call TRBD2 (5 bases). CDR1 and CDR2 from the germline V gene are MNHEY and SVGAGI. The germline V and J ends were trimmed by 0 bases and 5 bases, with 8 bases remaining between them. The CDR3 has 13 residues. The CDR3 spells CASSYSTRNEQYF. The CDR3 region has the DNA TGTGCCAGCAGTTACTCTACTAGGAACGAGCAGTACTTC.

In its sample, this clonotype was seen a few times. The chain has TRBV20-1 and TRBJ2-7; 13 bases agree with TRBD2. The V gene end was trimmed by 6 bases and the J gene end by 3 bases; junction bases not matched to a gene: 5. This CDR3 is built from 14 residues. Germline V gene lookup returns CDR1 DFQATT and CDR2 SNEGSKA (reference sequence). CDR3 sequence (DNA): TGCAGTGCCAAGGGGACTAGCGGGAACTACGAGCAGTACTTC. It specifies CSAKGTSGNYEQYF.